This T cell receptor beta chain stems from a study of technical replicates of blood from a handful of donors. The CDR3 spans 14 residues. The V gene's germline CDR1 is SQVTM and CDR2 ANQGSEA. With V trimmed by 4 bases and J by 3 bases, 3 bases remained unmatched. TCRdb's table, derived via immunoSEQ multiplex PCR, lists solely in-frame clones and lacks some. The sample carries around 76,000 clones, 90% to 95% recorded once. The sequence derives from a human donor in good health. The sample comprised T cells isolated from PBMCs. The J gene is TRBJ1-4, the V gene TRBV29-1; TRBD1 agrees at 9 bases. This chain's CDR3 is CSVAGQGSNEKLFF. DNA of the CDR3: TGCAGCGTTGCGGGACAGGGATCTAATGAAAAACTGTTTTTT.